The text below deals with one T cell receptor (beta chain). No antigen is known for it. These data are taken from a study of post-analysis software for immune sequencing data. Study conclusions and caveats: Controls significantly exceeded multiple sclerosis patients in normalized Chao1 diversity. Patients showed TRBV5-6, TRBV5-1 and TRBV20-1 among a handful of TRBV segments more frequent than in controls.

Germline CDR1 reads LGHDT; CDR2 reads YNNKEL (reference sequence). Germline trimming cut 5 bases from V and 0 bases from J; bases unmatched to any gene: 6. The CDR3 sequence is 15 residues long. Unique molecular identifiers were built into the TCR beta cDNA libraries. TCRdb re-analysed the PCR reads in MiXCR, keeping a single row per CDR3 protein. The sample lists about half a million distinct CDR3 sequences, under 55% seen once, with around 10% in the top ten. The gene calls are TRBV3-1 and TRBJ1-1; 7 nucleotides align to TRBD1. The receptor's source is a girl between 10 and 17 years old with multiple sclerosis. The source material was blood. In nucleotides, the CDR3 is TGTGCCAGCAGCGAAAGACAGGGTATGAACACTGAAGCTTTCTTT. This translates into CASSERQGMNTEAFF.